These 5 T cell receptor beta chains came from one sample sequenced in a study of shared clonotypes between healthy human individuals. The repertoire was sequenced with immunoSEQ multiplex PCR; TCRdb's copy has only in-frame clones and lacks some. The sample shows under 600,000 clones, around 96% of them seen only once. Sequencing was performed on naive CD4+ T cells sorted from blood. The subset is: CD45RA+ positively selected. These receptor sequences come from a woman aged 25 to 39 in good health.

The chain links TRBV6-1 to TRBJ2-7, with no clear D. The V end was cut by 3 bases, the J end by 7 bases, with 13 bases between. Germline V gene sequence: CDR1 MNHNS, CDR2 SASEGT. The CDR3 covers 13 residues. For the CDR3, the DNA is TGTGCCAGCAGTGAGTTCCCGTCCTTGGAGCAGTACTTC. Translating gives CASSEFPSLEQYF.

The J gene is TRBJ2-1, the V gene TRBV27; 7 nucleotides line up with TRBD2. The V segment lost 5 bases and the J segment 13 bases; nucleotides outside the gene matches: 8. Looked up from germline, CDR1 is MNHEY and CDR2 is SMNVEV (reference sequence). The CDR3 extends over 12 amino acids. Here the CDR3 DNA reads TGTGCCAGCAGTCAGGAGGGACTATTCCAGTTCTTC. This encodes CASSQEGLFQFF.

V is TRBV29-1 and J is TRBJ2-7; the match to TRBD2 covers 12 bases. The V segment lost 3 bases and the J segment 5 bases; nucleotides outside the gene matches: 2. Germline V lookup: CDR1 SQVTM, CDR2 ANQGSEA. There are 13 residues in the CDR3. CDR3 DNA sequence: TGCAGCGTTGAGGGACTAGCGGGCGACGAGCAGTACTTC. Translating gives CSVEGLAGDEQYF.

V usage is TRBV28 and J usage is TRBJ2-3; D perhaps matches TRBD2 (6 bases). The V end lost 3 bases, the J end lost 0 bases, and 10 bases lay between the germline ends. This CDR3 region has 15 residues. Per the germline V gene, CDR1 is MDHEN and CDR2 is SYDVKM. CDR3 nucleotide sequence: TGTGCCAGCAGTTTGGGGGGAGTGAGCACAGATACGCAGTATTTT. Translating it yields CASSLGGVSTDTQYF.

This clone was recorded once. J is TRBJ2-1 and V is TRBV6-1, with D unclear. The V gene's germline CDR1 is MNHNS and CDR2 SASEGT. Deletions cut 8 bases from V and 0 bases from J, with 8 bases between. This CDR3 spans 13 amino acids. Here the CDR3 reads CASLRSSYNEQFF. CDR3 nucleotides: TGTGCCAGCCTCAGGAGCTCCTACAATGAGCAGTTCTTC.